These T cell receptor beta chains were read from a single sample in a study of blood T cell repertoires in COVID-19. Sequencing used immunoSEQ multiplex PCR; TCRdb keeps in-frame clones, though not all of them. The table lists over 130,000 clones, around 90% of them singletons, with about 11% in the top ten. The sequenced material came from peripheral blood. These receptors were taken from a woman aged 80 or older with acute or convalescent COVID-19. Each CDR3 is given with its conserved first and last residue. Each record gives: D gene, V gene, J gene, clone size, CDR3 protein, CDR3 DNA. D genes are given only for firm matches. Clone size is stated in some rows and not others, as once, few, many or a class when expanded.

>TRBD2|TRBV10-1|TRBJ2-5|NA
CASSEGLAGVETQYF
TGCGCCAGCAGTGAAGGCCTAGCGGGGGTAGAGACCCAGTACTTC
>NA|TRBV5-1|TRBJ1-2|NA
CASSLAAGILYGYTF
TGCGCCAGCAGCTTGGCGGCGGGGATCCTATACGGCTACACCTTC
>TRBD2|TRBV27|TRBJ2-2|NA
CASTPLGASGGELFF
TGTGCCAGCACGCCACTCGGGGCTAGCGGGGGGGAGCTGTTTTTT
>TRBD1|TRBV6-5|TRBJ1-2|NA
CASSYVGQGRDDGYTF
TGTGCCAGCAGTTACGTAGGACAGGGAAGAGACGATGGCTACACCTTC
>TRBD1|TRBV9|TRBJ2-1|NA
CASSAPRAGGGLYNEQFF
TGTGCCAGCAGCGCCCCCCGGGCAGGGGGCGGTCTCTACAATGAGCAGTTCTTC
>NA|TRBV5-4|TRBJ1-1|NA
CASSHRGKNTEAFF
TGTGCCAGCAGCCATAGGGGGAAGAACACTGAAGCTTTCTTT
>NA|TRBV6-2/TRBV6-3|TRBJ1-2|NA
CASSYSSERGSGYTF
TGTGCCAGCAGTTACTCGTCGGAAAGAGGGTCTGGCTACACCTTC
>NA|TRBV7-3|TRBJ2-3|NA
CASSFGAEDTQYF
TGTGCCAGCAGCTTTGGGGCGGAAGATACGCAGTATTTT
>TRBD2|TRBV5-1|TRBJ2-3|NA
CASRSGLAVSTDTQYF
TGCGCCAGCAGGTCGGGACTAGCGGTTAGCACAGATACGCAGTATTTT
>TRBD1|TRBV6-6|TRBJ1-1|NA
CASSQRQGAGLNTEAFF
TGTGCCAGCAGTCAAAGACAGGGGGCGGGCCTGAACACTGAAGCTTTCTTT
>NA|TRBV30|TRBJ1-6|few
CAWKGQYNSPLHF
TGTGCCTGGAAGGGGCAGTATAATTCACCCCTCCACTTT
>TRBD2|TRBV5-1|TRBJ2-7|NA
CASSGGGGRGIHEQYF
TGCGCCAGCAGCGGCGGCGGGGGAAGGGGAATCCACGAGCAGTACTTC
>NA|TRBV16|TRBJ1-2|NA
CASSQPPGGGLTNYGYTF
TGTGCCAGCAGCCAACCCCCCGGGGGAGGGCTCACTAACTATGGCTACACCTTC
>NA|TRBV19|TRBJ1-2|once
CASSPTGGANYGYTF
TGTGCCAGTAGTCCTACGGGGGGGGCTAACTATGGCTACACCTTC
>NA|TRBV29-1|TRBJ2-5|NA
CSDHRVQTQYF
TGCAGCGACCACAGGGTCCAGACCCAGTACTTC
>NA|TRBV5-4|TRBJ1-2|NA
CASSWGESNYGYTF
TGTGCCAGCAGCTGGGGGGAAAGTAACTATGGCTACACCTTC
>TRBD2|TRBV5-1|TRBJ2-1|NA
CASSFGSGGLTGNEQFF
TGCGCCAGCAGCTTCGGGAGCGGGGGACTTACTGGCAATGAGCAGTTCTTC
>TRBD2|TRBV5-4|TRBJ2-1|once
CASSLAERGGYNEQFF
TGTGCCAGCAGCTTGGCGGAGCGGGGGGGCTACAATGAGCAGTTCTTC
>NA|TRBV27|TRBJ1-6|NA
CASTPGGGPLASYNSPLHF
TGTGCCAGCACCCCCGGGGGGGGGCCGCTGGCCTCCTATAATTCACCCCTCCACTTT
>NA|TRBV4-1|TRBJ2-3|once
CASSQNPGQRTDTQYF
TGCGCCAGCAGCCAAAACCCGGGACAACGCACAGATACGCAGTATTTT
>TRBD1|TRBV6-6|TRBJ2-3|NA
CATETGSTDTQYF
TGTGCCACCGAGACAGGGAGCACAGATACGCAGTATTTT
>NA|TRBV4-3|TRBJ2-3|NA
CASSQEASTDTQYF
TGCGCCAGCAGCCAAGAGGCTAGTACAGATACGCAGTATTTT
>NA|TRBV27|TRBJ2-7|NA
CASSLYRKGQAYEQYF
TGTGCCAGCAGTTTATACCGCAAGGGGCAGGCCTACGAGCAGTACTTC
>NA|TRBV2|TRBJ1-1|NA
CASSEEGTDTEAFF
TGTGCCAGCAGTGAGGAGGGCACAGACACTGAAGCTTTCTTT
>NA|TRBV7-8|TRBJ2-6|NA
CASSRPGQGSSGANVLTF
TGTGCCAGCAGCCGCCCCGGGCAGGGTAGCTCTGGGGCCAACGTCCTGACTTTC
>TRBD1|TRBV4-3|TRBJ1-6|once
CASSQSDRDVPLHF
TGCGCCAGCAGCCAAAGCGACAGGGATGTACCCCTCCACTTT
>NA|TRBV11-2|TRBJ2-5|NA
CASSLVSQETQYF
TGTGCCAGCAGCTTAGTTAGCCAAGAGACCCAGTACTTC
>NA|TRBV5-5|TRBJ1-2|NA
CASTLGLGITYGYTF
TGTGCCAGCACCCTGGGGCTAGGGATTACCTATGGCTACACCTTC
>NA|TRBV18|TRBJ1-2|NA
CASSPLSLGWGYTF
TGTGCCAGCTCACCGCTCAGCCTAGGCTGGGGCTACACCTTC
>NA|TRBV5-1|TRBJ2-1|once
CASSLRVDNEQFF
TGCGCCAGCAGCTTGCGGGTGGACAATGAGCAGTTCTTC